This T cell receptor beta chain emerged from a study of cytotoxic CD8 clonotypes in ibrutinib-treated CLL. Study as a whole: Outcomes included 24 partial and 2 complete responses; after median roughly six years, 14 stayed remitted and about 12 progressed. General observations from the study: Whereas clonality rose at ibrutinib response, it declined toward baseline at progression. Shared public clonotypes were rare, and on treatment they either got smaller or stayed the same.

Roughly 1.8 micrograms of genomic DNA (from cryopreserved PBMCs) were used for TCR beta libraries. The assay was immunoSEQ multiplex PCR, and TCRdb's table has in-frame clones only and misses some. This repertoire shows 9,500 to 14,000 clones, about 81% found once; its top ten account for 20% to 25%. This CDR3 spans 16 amino acids. The germline V and J ends were trimmed by 6 bases and 3 bases, with 20 bases remaining between them. Germline V gives CDR1 MDHEN, CDR2 SYDVKM. Comment on this clone: Its antigen is not known.

The source material was PBMCs, sampled at disease progression, from a patient treated with ibrutinib. This receptor was taken from a human donor with chronic lymphocytic leukemia. The chain recombines TRBV28 with TRBJ2-5, with a weak D call TRBD2 (7 bases). The CDR3 reads CASRGWGGLQKETQYF. CDR3 sequence (DNA): TGTGCCAGCAGGGGCTGGGGGGGCCTACAGAAAGAGACCCAGTACTTC.